The 30 T cell receptor beta chains presented below share a single source sample, sequenced in a study of cytomegalovirus exposure and HLA in healthy donors (dated by TCRdb to about 2017). The library was prepared using the immunoSEQ multiplex PCR assay. For the multiplex PCR, a mixture combining 60 forward primers for TCR Vbeta segments and 13 reverse primers for TCR Jbeta segments was used. TCRdb obtained this table from immuneACCESS and retained in-frame rearrangements with V and J assigned. These tables miss some clones; where compared with another copy, unresolved V genes account for less than half of the shortfall, and the remainder is unexplained. The sample table lists some 130,000 clones, 65% to 70% of them with a count of one. The ten most abundant clones make up approximately 1.6% of the sample. Sequencing used PBMCs. These receptors originate from a human donor in good health.

Of note for this clone: Within the sample, other DNA sequences also encode this same CDR3. V and J are TRBV18 and TRBJ2-7; D is perhaps TRBD2 (6 bases). V was shortened by 2 bases and J by 5 bases, with 7 bases between the two germline ends. The CDR3 sequence is 12 residues long. Germline lookup yields CDR1 KGHSH and CDR2 LQKENI. CDR3 bases: TGTGCCAGCTCACCAGGGGGGAACGAGCAGTACTTC. As protein: CASSPGGNEQYF. Complete variable domain (other parts from reference TRBV18 and TRBJ2-7): NAGVMQNPRHLVRRRGQEARLRCSPMKGHSHVYWYRQLPEEGLKFMVYLQKENIIDESGMPKERFSAEFPKEGPSILRIQQVVRGDSAAYFCASSPGGNEQYFGPGTRLTVT.

The chain uses TRBV11-1 and TRBJ2-7, with a tentative D call TRBD2 (7 bases). The CDR3 spans 13 residues. V was trimmed by 7 bases and J by 5 bases, leaving 15 bases between them. In germline, CDR1 is SGHAT, CDR2 FQDESV (reference sequence). CDR3 DNA: TGTGCCAGCAACTCCCGGGGGGCCCACGAGCAGTACTTC. Its translation: CASNSRGAHEQYF.

This clone was recorded only once. The chain employs TRBV5-1 and TRBJ1-1; 7 nucleotides align to TRBD1. This CDR3 is 16 amino acids long. V dropped 0 bases and J dropped 0; count of bases not matched to a gene: 5. Per germline, CDR1 SGHRS and CDR2 YFSETQ. The CDR3 nucleotides read TGCGCCAGCAGCTTGGCGGCAGGGGGATTGAACACTGAAGCTTTCTTT. Translated, it gives CASSLAAGGLNTEAFF.

This clone was observed a single time. The chain has TRBV7-2 and TRBJ2-7, with 9 bases identical to TRBD2. V lost 4 bases, J lost 6 bases, and 4 bases stayed unmatched. Germline V gene data show CDR1 as SGHTA and CDR2 as FQGNSA. The CDR3 is made up of 13 amino acids. The CDR3 DNA sequence: TGTGCCAGCAGCTCGGGACTAGCCTCCGAGCAGTACTTC. The encoded protein is CASSSGLASEQYF.

This clone came up a few times. The CDR3 is CASSLANRGPKETQYF. In nucleotides, the CDR3 is TGTGCCAGCAGCTTAGCAAACAGGGGCCCGAAAGAGACCCAGTACTTC. The J gene is TRBJ2-5, the V gene TRBV7-9; 7 bases match TRBD1. Trimming cost V 0 bases and J 3 bases; bases outside gene matches: 7. The germline V gene has CDR1 SEHNR and CDR2 FQNEAQ (reference sequence). CDR3 length equals 16 residues. Combining the CDR3 with reference TRBV7-9 and TRBJ2-5 gives the whole variable domain DTGVSQNPRHKITKRGQNVTFRCDPISEHNRLYWYRQTLGQGPEFLTYFQNEAQLEKSRLLSDRFSAERPKGSFSTLEIQRTEQGDSAMYLCASSLANRGPKETQYFGPGTRLLVL.

There are a few counts of this clone. The chain recombines TRBV2 with TRBJ2-7, with 11 nucleotides matching TRBD1. Unmatched junction bases numbered 3, after V lost 7 bases and J lost 4 bases. This CDR3 spans 13 amino acids. Germline assignment: CDR1 SNHLY and CDR2 FYNNEI. Here the CDR3 DNA reads TGTGCCAGCACCGGACAGGGGGCGTACGAGCAGTACTTC. It codes for CASTGQGAYEQYF.

This clone was detected a few times. V gene TRBV7-9 combines with J gene TRBJ2-3, with D possibly TRBD2 on 6 matching bases. This CDR3 has 16 amino acids. V was cut by 7 bases and J by 2 bases, with 19 bases left in between. CDR1 and CDR2 (germline): SEHNR, FQNEAQ (reference sequence). CDR3 sequence: CASTLGLAENTDTQYF. CDR3 nucleotide sequence: TGTGCCAGCACCCTGGGGTTAGCGGAGAACACAGATACGCAGTATTTT.

The gene calls are TRBV11-3 and TRBJ2-1; 7 bases are shared with TRBD2. The junction had 7 bases not matched to a gene; V was cut back by 5 bases and J by 0 bases. The CDR3 contains 16 residues. The germline CDR1 and CDR2 sequences are SGHNT and YENEEA. For the CDR3, the DNA is TGTGCCAGCAGCGACCGACTAGCCCCCTCCTACAATGAGCAGTTCTTC. This translates into CASSDRLAPSYNEQFF.

DNA of the CDR3: TGTGCCAGCAGTGAGGTGGGGACTAGCGGGAGTGATACGCAGTATTTT. Encoded protein: CASSEVGTSGSDTQYF. The chain links TRBV2 to TRBJ2-3, with 14 bases identical to TRBD2. The germline gives CDR1 SNHLY, CDR2 FYNNEI. The CDR3 sequence is 16 residues long. Germline trimming cut 3 bases from V and 6 bases from J; bases unmatched to any gene: 5.

The rearrangement joins TRBV28 to TRBJ2-5, with TRBD2 matching over 12 bases. Germline CDR1 reads MDHEN; CDR2 reads SYDVKM. The CDR3 runs to 15 residues. The junction had 2 bases not matched to a gene; V was cut back by 5 bases and J by 1 base. The CDR3 loop is CASSILAGGQETQYF. CDR3 nucleotides: TGTGCCAGCAGTATACTAGCGGGAGGCCAAGAGACCCAGTACTTC.

The rearrangement uses TRBV11-3 and TRBJ2-7; D unclear. Trimming pared 5 bases from V and 5 bases from J, leaving 19 bases between. Germline CDR1 and CDR2: SGHNT and YENEEA. This CDR3 contains 15 residues. CDR3 amino acids: CASSIRHTSSDEQYF. The CDR3 DNA reads TGTGCCAGCAGCATAAGACACACCTCGTCGGACGAGCAGTACTTC.

This clone was counted once. V is TRBV5-1 and J is TRBJ2-7; 10 bases map to TRBD1. The V gene end was trimmed by 4 bases and the J gene end by 7 bases; junction bases not matched to a gene: 8. This CDR3 contains 14 residues. Germline lookup yields CDR1 SGHRS and CDR2 YFSETQ. The CDR3 bases are TGCGCCAGCAGCCAGGGGACAGGGGAGGAAGAGCAGTACTTC. This encodes CASSQGTGEEEQYF.

This clone occurred a few times. The chain joins TRBV29-1 to TRBJ1-1, with TRBD1 identical over 7 bases. Germline CDR1 is SQVTM and CDR2 is ANQGSEA. The length of the CDR3 is 13 residues. V trimming: 2 bases; J trimming: 4 bases; junction bases outside the gene matches: 4. CDR3 sequence (DNA): TGCAGCGTTGAAAAAAGACAGGGCACTGAAGCTTTCTTT. The encoded protein is CSVEKRQGTEAFF.

This sequence joins TRBV7-2 and TRBJ1-3; D remains ambiguous. The CDR3 consists of 15 residues. Germline V gives CDR1 SGHTA, CDR2 FQGNSA. V was clipped by 2 bases and J by 0 bases, with 8 bases between them. CDR3 residues: CASSLSASSGNTIYF. The DNA of the CDR3 is TGTGCCAGCAGCTTATCAGCTAGCTCTGGAAACACCATATATTTT.

The genes are TRBV7-6 and TRBJ2-2; 10 bases map to TRBD2. J was trimmed by 5 bases and V by 3 bases; bases with no gene match: 3. Germline V gene lookup returns CDR1 SGHVS and CDR2 FNYEAQ. The CDR3 covers 15 residues. This chain's CDR3 is CASSLGTSVTGELFF. CDR3 in DNA: TGTGCCAGCAGCTTGGGGACTAGCGTTACCGGGGAGCTGTTTTTT. Full variable domain (rest looked up from reference TRBV7-6 and TRBJ2-2): GAGVSQSPRYKVTKRGQDVALRCDPISGHVSLYWYRQALGQGPEFLTYFNYEAQQDKSGLPNDRFSAERPEGSISTLTIQRTEQRDSAMYRCASSLGTSVTGELFFGEGSRLTVL.

This clone has a handful of counts. The chain has TRBV10-3 and TRBJ1-1; 11 positions match TRBD1. The germline gives CDR1 ENHRY, CDR2 SYGVKD. The CDR3 is 14 amino acids. The junction had 5 bases not matched to a gene; V was cut back by 7 bases and J by 4 bases. The CDR3 here is CAIKGTGGGTEAFF. The CDR3 DNA sequence: TGTGCCATCAAAGGGACAGGGGGAGGCACTGAAGCTTTCTTT.

The chain couples TRBV28 to TRBJ1-2; a weak D match, TRBD1 (5 bases). CDR1 MDHEN and CDR2 SYDVKM come from the germline V gene. The CDR3 has 13 residues. Trimming shortened V by 5 bases and J by 6 bases, and 13 bases separated the two germline ends. The CDR3, as DNA: TGTGCCAGCAGTGCCGGGGGGAGCGATGGCTACACCTTC. Amino acids: CASSAGGSDGYTF.

V is TRBV18 and J is TRBJ1-4; a weak D match, TRBD1 (5 bases). CDR1 KGHSH and CDR2 LQKENI come from the germline V gene. The CDR3 is made up of 16 amino acids. V dropped 5 bases and J dropped 5 bases, with 18 bases sitting between them. The CDR3 DNA follows: TGTGCCAGCTCAAGGTACAGGACCAGCGAAAATGAAAAACTGTTTTTT. Its protein product is CASSRYRTSENEKLFF.

This clone was detected once. The chain has TRBV7-9 and TRBJ2-1; the D gene is possibly TRBD1 (5 bases). The length of the CDR3 is 14 residues. V dropped 9 bases and J dropped 5 bases, with 17 bases sitting between them. The germline V gene has CDR1 SEHNR and CDR2 FQNEAQ (reference sequence). CDR3 bases: TGTGCCAGTTTCAGGGCAGGGATTAACAATGAGCAGTTCTTC. Residues: CASFRAGINNEQFF.

The gene calls are TRBV2 and TRBJ1-2; D may be TRBD1 (6 bases). The CDR3 is 13 residues long. Per the germline V gene, CDR1 is SNHLY and CDR2 is FYNNEI. Between the trimmed V and J ends, which lost 4 bases and 5 bases, there was a span of 11 bases. CDR3 bases: TGTGCCAGCAGTGGGTTTCAGGGGTATGGCTACACCTTC. This gives the protein CASSGFQGYGYTF.

The chain has TRBV11-2 and TRBJ2-7, with 10 bases identical to TRBD1. V lost 2 bases, J lost 3 bases, and 4 bases stayed unmatched. The germline V gene encodes CDR1 SGHAT and CDR2 FQNNGV. This CDR3 region has 15 residues. The CDR3 spells CASSLNGQGDYEQYF. The CDR3 DNA reads TGTGCCAGCAGCTTAAATGGACAGGGGGACTACGAGCAGTACTTC.

The rearrangement links TRBV6-4 to TRBJ1-5; 7 nucleotides line up with TRBD1. Germline V lookup: CDR1 MRHNA, CDR2 SNTAGT. The CDR3 loop spans 15 amino acids. Unmatched junction bases numbered 14, after V lost 6 bases and J lost 9 bases. The CDR3 sequence: CASSLTGAGPGPQHF. CDR3 sequence (DNA): TGTGCCAGCAGCCTCACAGGGGCCGGCCCGGGGCCCCAGCATTTT.

The CDR3 coding sequence is TGTGCCAGCAGCTTAGACGATTCTAGCGGGAGGGCCTGGGAGACCCAGTACTTC. Its protein is CASSLDDSSGRAWETQYF. The V and J genes are TRBV5-4 and TRBJ2-5; 12 nucleotides align to TRBD2. Trimming cost V 2 bases and J 5 bases; bases outside gene matches: 13. Germline-derived CDR1 and CDR2 are SGHNT and YYREEE (reference sequence). CDR3 length: 18 amino acids.

A few counts support this clone. The chain has TRBV10-3 and TRBJ2-7; a weak D match, TRBD1 (7 bases). The germline gives CDR1 ENHRY, CDR2 SYGVKD. The ends were cut back, 7 bases at V and 2 bases at J, with 12 bases in the middle. CDR3 length equals 13 residues. Here the CDR3 reads CAITRDSAYEQYF. CDR3 sequence (DNA): TGTGCCATCACGCGGGACAGTGCCTACGAGCAGTACTTC.

In this sample, this clone is medium-sized. The CDR3 DNA reads TGTGCCAGCAGCCCGGGGGAGTACAATGAGCAGTTCTTC. This sequence encodes CASSPGEYNEQFF. The chain combines TRBV6-4 with TRBJ2-1, with D possibly matching TRBD2 (6 bases). CDR1 is MRHNA, CDR2 SNTAGT, per germline. The length of the CDR3 is 13 residues. V was pared by 6 bases and J by 4 bases, with 10 bases between.

The chain employs TRBV27 and TRBJ2-2, with 12 positions matching TRBD1. The V gene's germline CDR1 is MNHEY and CDR2 SMNVEV (reference sequence). The junction had 9 bases not matched to a gene; V was cut back by 6 bases and J by 7 bases. The CDR3 contains 16 residues. CDR3 nucleotide sequence: TGTGCCAGCAGACCTCTTGGGACAGGGGGCGGCGGGGAGCTGTTTTTT. It translates to CASRPLGTGGGGELFF.

This chain joins TRBV28 and TRBJ1-5, with 7 bases that match TRBD1. The ends lost 3 bases at V and 7 bases at J; junction bases unmatched: 6. The CDR3 runs 14 residues. Germline V lookup: CDR1 MDHEN, CDR2 SYDVKM. CDR3: CASSLLGGRQPQHF. The CDR3 DNA reads TGTGCCAGCAGTTTGCTAGGGGGCCGGCAGCCCCAGCATTTT.

The chain carries TRBV4-3 and TRBJ2-2; TRBD2 matches at 9 bases. V was clipped by 0 bases and J by 8 bases; unmatched bases: 13. This CDR3 region has 18 residues. Germline assignment: CDR1 LGHNA and CDR2 YSLEER. CDR3 loop: CASSQDFQAGGPSGELFF. CDR3 DNA sequence: TGCGCCAGCAGCCAAGACTTTCAGGCGGGAGGGCCATCGGGGGAGCTGTTTTTT.

This rearrangement joins TRBV18 to TRBJ1-4; possibly TRBD1 for D (5 bases). This CDR3 is 14 amino acids long. Trimming pared 3 bases from V and 2 bases from J, leaving 7 bases between. Germline V CDR1 and CDR2: KGHSH, LQKENI. The CDR3 DNA reads as TGTGCCAGCTCACCCCGGGGGACTAATGAAAAACTGTTTTTT. Protein product: CASSPRGTNEKLFF.

This clone was seen just once. This chain uses TRBV7-9 with TRBJ2-7, with D possibly TRBD2 on 6 matching bases. CDR1 SEHNR and CDR2 FQNEAQ come from the germline V gene (reference sequence). Trimming stripped 0 bases from V and 1 base from J, with 7 bases between. The CDR3 extends over 14 amino acids. This CDR3 is CASSLARESYEQYF. In nucleotides, the CDR3 is TGTGCCAGCAGCTTAGCACGGGAGTCCTACGAGCAGTACTTC.